The 14 T cell receptor beta chains presented below share a single source sample, sequenced in a study of blood T cell repertoires in COVID-19. TCRdb's copy holds only in-frame clones and misses some; the assay was immunoSEQ multiplex PCR. This sample carries some 380,000 clones, 81% of them seen once, and the ten largest clones take about 1.2%. The sequenced sample consisted of peripheral blood. These receptors all stem from a human donor with acute or convalescent COVID-19. The donor label of this sample is uncertain.

Only a few counts were recorded for this clone. J is TRBJ1-3 and V is TRBV6-5, with D maybe TRBD1 (5 bases). V lost 0 bases and J lost 2, with 5 bases in between. Germline V gives CDR1 MNHEY, CDR2 SVGAGI. This CDR3 is built from 14 residues. The CDR3 reads CASSYSGAGNTIYF. CDR3 nucleotides: TGTGCCAGCAGTTACTCAGGGGCTGGAAACACCATATATTTT.

The J gene is TRBJ1-4, the V gene TRBV30, with D unclear. There are 12 residues in the CDR3. Germline lookup yields CDR1 GTSNPN and CDR2 SVGIG (reference sequence). V gave up 0 bases and J gave up 11 bases, with 10 bases separating them. The CDR3 DNA sequence: TGTGCCTGGAGTGTACGGGGAAGTAAACTGTTTTTT. Translating gives CAWSVRGSKLFF. Together with reference TRBV30 and TRBJ1-4, the CDR3 gives the full variable domain: SQTIHQWPATLVQPVGSPLSLECTVEGTSNPNLYWYRQAAGRGLQLLFYSVGIGQISSEVPQNLSASRPQDRQFILSSKKLLLSDSGFYLCAWSVRGSKLFFGSGTQLSVL.

The gene calls are TRBV3-1 (or the pseudogene TRBV3-2) and TRBJ1-1, with a possible D match to TRBD1 (5 bases). Per germline, CDR1 LGHDT and CDR2 YNNKEL (reference sequence). Trimming removed 2 bases from V and 10 bases from J, with 32 bases in between. The CDR3 sequence is 19 residues long. CDR3 sequence reads: CASSQLLRGSISLYVGAFF. Here the CDR3 DNA reads TGTGCCAGCAGCCAATTATTAAGGGGATCGATAAGCTTGTATGTTGGAGCTTTCTTT.

This sequence joins TRBV9 and TRBJ2-7, with D unclear. The V and J ends lost 2 bases and 4 bases respectively, with 4 bases between them. Germline assignment: CDR1 SGDLS and CDR2 YYNGEE. The CDR3 extends over 11 amino acids. The CDR3 sequence: CASSVLYEQYF. The CDR3 DNA follows: TGTGCCAGCAGCGTCTTATACGAGCAGTACTTC. Combining the CDR3 with reference TRBV9 and TRBJ2-7 gives the whole variable domain DSGVTQTPKHLITATGQRVTLRCSPRSGDLSVYWYQQSLDQGLQFLIQYYNGEERAKGNILERFSAQQFPDLHSELNLSSLELGDSALYFCASSVLYEQYFGPGTRLTVT.

CDR3 in amino acids: CASSPGGSYNEQFF. The CDR3 nucleotides are TGTGCCAGCAGCCCTGGGGGGTCCTACAATGAGCAGTTCTTC. This sequence joins TRBV5-4 and TRBJ2-1; D is perhaps TRBD2 (6 bases). Germline V gene sequence: CDR1 SGHNT, CDR2 YYREEE (reference sequence). Trimming removed 4 bases from V and 1 base from J, with 9 bases in between. The CDR3 is 14 amino acids.

The chain uses TRBV5-4 and TRBJ1-3; tentative D call: TRBD1 (5 bases). The CDR3 contains 16 residues. Germline CDR1 SGHNT, CDR2 YYREEE (reference sequence). Trimming left V 3 bases short and J 0 bases short, with 13 bases between. CDR3 nucleotide sequence: TGTGCCAGCAGCTGGGGTGGGGCAAGCTCTGGAAACACCATATATTTT. Its protein product is CASSWGGASSGNTIYF.

This clone occurred a few times. V and J are TRBV6-5 and TRBJ2-7, with D perhaps matching TRBD1 (5 bases). The CDR3 totals 12 residues. V was pared by 7 bases and J by 4 bases, with 11 bases between. Germline values: CDR1 MNHEY, CDR2 SVGAGI. CDR3 in DNA: TGTGCCAGCAACGGTGGGGCGTACGAGCAGTACTTC. This codes for CASNGGAYEQYF.

The chain couples TRBV5-5 to TRBJ1-1; 10 nucleotides line up with TRBD1. Germline V lookup: CDR1 SGHKS, CDR2 YYEKEE (reference sequence). The CDR3 sequence is 14 residues long. V shed 4 bases and J 4 bases; nucleotides not matched to a gene: 4. CDR3 in amino acids: CASSLTGGFTEAFF. Written as DNA, the CDR3 is TGTGCCAGCAGCCTGACAGGGGGCTTCACTGAAGCTTTCTTT.

The chain joins TRBV28 to TRBJ2-1; maybe TRBD1 (5 bases). This CDR3 comprises 15 residues. The germline CDR1 and CDR2 sequences are MDHEN and SYDVKM. The V end was cut by 4 bases, the J end by 9 bases, with 19 bases between. The CDR3 sequence: CASSSYQGEVGEQFF. The DNA for the CDR3 is TGTGCCAGCAGTTCCTACCAGGGCGAGGTAGGTGAGCAGTTCTTC. The variable domain in full, with the rest retrieved from reference TRBV28 and TRBJ2-1, is DVKVTQSSRYLVKRTGEKVFLECVQDMDHENMFWYRQDPGLGLRLIYFSYDVKMKEKGDIPEGYSVSREKKERFSLILESASTNQTSMYLCASSSYQGEVGEQFFGPGTRLTVL.

The genes are TRBV10-3 and TRBJ2-1, with 8 nucleotides matching TRBD2. This CDR3 has 15 residues. V gave up 2 bases and J gave up 4 bases; unmatched junction bases: 4. From germline, CDR1 is ENHRY and CDR2 SYGVKD. The CDR3 loop reads CAISEGSSGYNEQFF. The CDR3 DNA is TGTGCCATCAGTGAGGGATCTAGCGGGTACAATGAGCAGTTCTTC.

This chain links TRBV30 with TRBJ2-3; the match to TRBD2 covers 10 bases. The CDR3 is made up of 16 amino acids. In germline, CDR1 is GTSNPN, CDR2 SVGIG (reference sequence). The ends lost 1 base at V and 0 bases at J; junction bases unmatched: 4. CDR3 nucleotide sequence: TGTGCCTGGAGTGAGGGACTAGCGACTAGCACAGATACGCAGTATTTT. Its translation is CAWSEGLATSTDTQYF.

Points on this clone: Distinct nucleotide sequences in the sample also encode this CDR3. V gene TRBV7-9 combines with J gene TRBJ1-1, with D perhaps TRBD1 (5 bases). The germline gives CDR1 SEHNR, CDR2 FQNEAQ (reference sequence). The V end lost 0 bases, the J end lost 4 bases, and 9 bases lay between the germline ends. The CDR3 runs 14 residues. The CDR3 bases are TGTGCCAGCAGCTTAGCTGGGCAGGGCACTGAAGCTTTCTTT. Its translation: CASSLAGQGTEAFF.

The rearrangement uses TRBV24-1 and TRBJ1-5, with TRBD1 matching 7 bases. V was clipped by 3 bases and J by 0 bases; unmatched bases: 10. The CDR3 spans 18 residues. CDR1 and CDR2 (germline): KGHDR, SFDVKD. DNA for the CDR3: TGTGCCACCAGTGATCGCCGGGGACAGATGTATAGCAATCAGCCCCAGCATTTT. Translated, it gives CATSDRRGQMYSNQPQHF.

The rearrangement links TRBV5-1 to TRBJ1-1; D not certain. Germline V gene lookup returns CDR1 SGHRS and CDR2 YFSETQ. The V and J ends lost 2 bases and 4 bases respectively, with 15 bases between them. The CDR3 is made up of 15 amino acids. CDR3 residues: CASSLTAMAGTEAFF. For the CDR3, the DNA is TGCGCCAGCAGCTTAACGGCGATGGCGGGCACTGAAGCTTTCTTT.